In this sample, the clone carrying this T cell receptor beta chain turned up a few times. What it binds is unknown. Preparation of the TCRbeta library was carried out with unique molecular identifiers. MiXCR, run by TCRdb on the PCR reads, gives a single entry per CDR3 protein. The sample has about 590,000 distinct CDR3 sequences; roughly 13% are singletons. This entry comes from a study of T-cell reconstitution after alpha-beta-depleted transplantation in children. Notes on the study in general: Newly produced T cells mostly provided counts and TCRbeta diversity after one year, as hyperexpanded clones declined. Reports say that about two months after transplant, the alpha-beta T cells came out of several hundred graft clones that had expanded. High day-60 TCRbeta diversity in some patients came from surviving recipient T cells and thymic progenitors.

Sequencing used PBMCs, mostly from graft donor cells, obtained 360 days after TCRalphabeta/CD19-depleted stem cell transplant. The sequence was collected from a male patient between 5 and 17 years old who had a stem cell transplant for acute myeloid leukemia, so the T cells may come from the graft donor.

The CDR3 is CSAYRDPSYEQYF. CDR3 sequence (DNA): TGCAGTGCGTACAGGGACCCAAGCTACGAGCAGTACTTC. The gene calls are TRBV20-1 and TRBJ2-7; possibly TRBD1 for D (6 bases). Trimming removed 6 bases from V and 3 bases from J, with 15 bases in between. Germline CDR1 reads DFQATT; CDR2 reads SNEGSKA (reference sequence). The CDR3 contains 13 residues.